Below, one T cell receptor (beta chain) is given with its context. This specimen comes from a study of control samples from healthy donors and cancer patients. Trimming stripped 6 bases from V and 2 bases from J, with 11 bases between. The CDR3 runs to 14 residues. CDR1 is MNHEY, CDR2 SMNVEV, per germline (reference sequence). The assay was immunoSEQ multiplex PCR, and TCRdb's table has in-frame clones only and misses some. Altogether 130,000 or so clones are present, roughly 89% being singletons, with the ten largest covering about 7.6%. The clonotype originates from a man between 18 and 35 years old in good health. V gene TRBV27 combines with J gene TRBJ1-3; perhaps TRBD1 as D (6 bases). Sample: blood. This CDR3 is CASRATGTGNTIYF. The CDR3 DNA reads TGTGCCAGCAGAGCCACAGGGACTGGAAACACCATATATTTT.